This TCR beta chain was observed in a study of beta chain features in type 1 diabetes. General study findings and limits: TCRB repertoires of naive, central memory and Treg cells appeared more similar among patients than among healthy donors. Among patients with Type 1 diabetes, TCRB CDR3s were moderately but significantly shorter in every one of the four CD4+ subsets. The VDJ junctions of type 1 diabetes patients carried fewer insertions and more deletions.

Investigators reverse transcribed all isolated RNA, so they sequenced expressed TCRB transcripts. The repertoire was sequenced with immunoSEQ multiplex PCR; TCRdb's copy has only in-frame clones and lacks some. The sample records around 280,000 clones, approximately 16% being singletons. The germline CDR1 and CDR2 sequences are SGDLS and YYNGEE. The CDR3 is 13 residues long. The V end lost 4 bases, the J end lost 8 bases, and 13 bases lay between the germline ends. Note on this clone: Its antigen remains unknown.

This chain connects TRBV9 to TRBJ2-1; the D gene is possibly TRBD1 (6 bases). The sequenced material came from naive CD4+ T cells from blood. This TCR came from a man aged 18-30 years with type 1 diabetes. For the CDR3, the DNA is TGTGCCAGCAGCCCATGGACAGCGGATGAGCAGTTCTTC. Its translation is CASSPWTADEQFF.